This T cell receptor (beta chain) is from a study of human T cells and chemical hapten exposure. TCRdb called the RACE reads again in MiXCR, with one record for every CDR3 protein. The data contain about 130,000 distinct CDR3 sequences, around 8.3% of them singletons. This sample's time point: healthy volunteer bleed at 2 weeks. Someone pulled total RNA out of unfractionated whole blood. Between the trimmed V and J ends, which lost 11 bases and 4 bases, there was a span of 15 bases. Germline CDR1 and CDR2: MNHNS and SASEGT. This CDR3 region has 13 residues. In this sample, this clonotype turned up a few times.

Source material: whole blood. The genes are TRBV6-1 and TRBJ2-1, with D perhaps TRBD1 or TRBD2 (6 bases each). The receptor's source is a male donor in good health. Some clones in this sample may be carry-over from other donors' samples. The CDR3 sequence: CAARGAGYNEQFF. CDR3 sequence (DNA): TGTGCCGCGAGGGGGGCAGGGTACAATGAGCAGTTCTTC.